This T cell receptor beta chain was observed in a study of patients and donors after allogeneic stem cell transplantation. MiXCR was run by TCRdb on the RT-PCR reads, yielding one entry per CDR3 protein. The sample records roughly 26,000 distinct CDR3 sequences, 8.1% being singletons. Trimming at V came to 3 bases and at J to 7 bases, leaving 4 bases not matched to a gene. Germline V gives CDR1 KGHSH, CDR2 LQKENI. This CDR3 region has 13 residues. The sample holds many counts of this clonotype. The sequencing sample was made of blood, either unsorted or a sorted T cell fraction (not recorded which). This receptor was obtained from a human donor who was either an allogeneic HSCT recipient or a stem cell or donor lymphocyte infusion donor (not recorded which). It is not recorded whose cells these are; they may come from a transplant donor. This chain connects TRBV18 to TRBJ2-7, with 9 bases identical to TRBD1. The CDR3 sequence: CASSPGTGWEQYF. The CDR3 coding sequence is TGTGCCAGCTCACCCGGGACAGGGTGGGAGCAGTACTTC.